This TCR beta chain was sequenced during a study of preoperative IRX-2 immunotherapy in early breast cancer. The repertoire was sequenced with immunoSEQ multiplex PCR; TCRdb's copy has only in-frame clones and lacks some. The sample shows around 34,000 clones, 83% of them seen only once. Regarding treatment: preoperative locoregional IRX-2 cytokine immunotherapy. Samples came from a phase Ib trial of preoperative locoregional IRX-2 cytokine immunotherapy. V lost 1 base and J lost 11, with 18 bases in between. The CDR3 sequence is 15 residues long. The germline V gene encodes CDR1 SNHLY and CDR2 FYNNEI.

This receptor was identified in a human donor with breast cancer. The source was lymph node tissue, collected from a patient treated with IRX-2 immunotherapy. This rearrangement joins TRBV2 to TRBJ1-5, with D possibly matching TRBD1 (6 bases). CDR3 DNA: TGTGCCAGCAGTGAAGACCGAGGGGGGTATTGGGCCCAGCATTTT. It yields the protein CASSEDRGGYWAQHF. Variable domain in full (rest from reference TRBV2 and TRBJ1-5): EPEVTQTPSHQVTQMGQEVILRCVPISNHLYFYWYRQILGQKVEFLVSFYNNEISEKSEIFDDQFSVERPDGSNFTLKIRSTKLEDSAMYFCASSEDRGGYWAQHFGDGTRLSIL.